This T cell receptor (beta chain) was captured in a study of blood T cell repertoires in COVID-19 (TCRdb year 2020). Describing the broader study: Samples from collaborators originated in the United States, Italy and Spain and spanned both the acute and convalescent phases of COVID-19. The dataset comprised deeply sampled blood TCRbeta repertoires from subjects exposed to, actively infected with, or recovered from COVID-19. Where HLA class I and class II types were available, the types were taken from metadata supplied by the sample provider, not from assay-based typing. The samples were drawn from the first 160 participants of the ongoing ImmuneRACE study and from some 1,300 subjects provided by 6 global collaborators. A freely available public database, intended as a resource for researchers studying the immune response to SARS-CoV-2, is where the repertoires were released. The prospective study material was composed of cDNA or gDNA derived from T cells, B-cell-depleted T cells, or PBMCs. Nearly every sample came with metadata listing a de-identified subject ID, COVID-19 status, age in years and sex.

The germline V gene encodes CDR1 GTSNPN and CDR2 SVGIG (reference sequence). Including the terminal cysteine and phenylalanine, the CDR3 comprises 16 residues. Just the 48-base CDR3 DNA is kept, in frame starting at base 1. Overall results and qualifications from the work: The quantity of clinical and demographic metadata differed by source and by participant and was supplied without curation.

As concerns this clone: The antigen it binds to is not known. The record has no base qualities; no much larger clone is one base away.

TCRbeta CDR3 regions were amplified from genomic DNA using the immunoSEQ Assay, a bias-controlled multiplex PCR. The paper's processing steps were these. Within the assay, amplification of reference gene primers was used to estimate how many nucleated cells each sample contained. Sequence reads were collapsed and filtered to measure the absolute abundance of every unique TCRbeta CDR3 rearrangement. For each sample, productive Simpson clonality was calculated by taking the square root of Simpson's diversity index across productive rearrangements. TCRdb took over this immuneACCESS table, retaining in-frame rearrangements with V and J assigned. Such tables are incomplete; in checked studies, under half of the missing clones stem from an unresolved V gene, and the remainder is unexplained. That table supplies the V and J calls and clone size; D and trimming were determined from the DNA. Counted in this sample were about 310,000 clones; roughly 85% of them appeared once. The ten largest make up roughly 2.3% of the sample.

Participants in the prospective study were aged about 18 to 90 years, lived in 24 United States geographic areas, and enrolled through a virtual design. In the prospective study, cohorts were assigned on the basis of participant-reported clinical history obtained from a screening survey and a study questionnaire. Recovered participants in ImmuneRACE Cohort 3 were defined as having two consecutive negative NP/OP PCR tests, clearance from a healthcare professional, or resolution of symptoms. Mobile phlebotomists in the prospective study collected whole blood, serum and a nasopharyngeal or oropharyngeal swab from every participant. Prospective study participants could optionally give additional blood draws and questionnaires over an approximately 2-month period. Blood samples from the prospective study were shipped frozen or at room temperature prior to DNA extraction.

The material sequenced was PBMCs or T cells enriched from blood (not recorded which). This sequence originates from a man younger than 40 who had recovered from COVID-19. Recombination connected TRBV30 to TRBJ2-2; 9 of the junction bases match TRBD2. The sequenced DNA: TGTGCTGGGAGGCCCCTAGCGGGGTATTGGACCGGGGAGCTGTTTTTT. Translated, this is CAGRPLAGYWTGELFF.